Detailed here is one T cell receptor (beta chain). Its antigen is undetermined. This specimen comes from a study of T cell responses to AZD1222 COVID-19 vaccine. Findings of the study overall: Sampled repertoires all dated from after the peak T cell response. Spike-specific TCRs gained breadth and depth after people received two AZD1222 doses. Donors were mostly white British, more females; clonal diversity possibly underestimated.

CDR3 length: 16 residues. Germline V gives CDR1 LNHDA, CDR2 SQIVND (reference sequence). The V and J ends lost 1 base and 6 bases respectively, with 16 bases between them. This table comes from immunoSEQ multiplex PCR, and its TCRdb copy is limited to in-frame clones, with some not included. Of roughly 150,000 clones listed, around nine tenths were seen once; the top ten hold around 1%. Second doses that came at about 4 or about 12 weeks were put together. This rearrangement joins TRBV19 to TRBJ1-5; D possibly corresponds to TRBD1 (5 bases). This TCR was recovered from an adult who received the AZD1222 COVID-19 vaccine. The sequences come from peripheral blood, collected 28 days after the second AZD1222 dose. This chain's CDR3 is CASSIGREVSGQPQHF. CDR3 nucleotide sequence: TGTGCCAGTAGTATAGGCAGGGAGGTTTCGGGTCAGCCCCAGCATTTT.